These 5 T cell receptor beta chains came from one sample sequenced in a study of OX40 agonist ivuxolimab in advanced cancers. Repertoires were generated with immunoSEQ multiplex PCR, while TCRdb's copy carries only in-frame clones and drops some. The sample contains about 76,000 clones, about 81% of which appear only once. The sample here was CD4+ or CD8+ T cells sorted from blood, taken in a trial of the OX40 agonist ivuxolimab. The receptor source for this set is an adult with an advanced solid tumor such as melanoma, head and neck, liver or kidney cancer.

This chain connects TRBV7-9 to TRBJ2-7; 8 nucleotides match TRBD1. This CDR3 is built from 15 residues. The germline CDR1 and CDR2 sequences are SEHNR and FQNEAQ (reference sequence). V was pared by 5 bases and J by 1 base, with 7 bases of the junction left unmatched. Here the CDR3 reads CASSKRHRGSYEQYF. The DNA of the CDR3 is TGTGCCAGCAGCAAAAGACACAGGGGGTCCTACGAGCAGTACTTC.

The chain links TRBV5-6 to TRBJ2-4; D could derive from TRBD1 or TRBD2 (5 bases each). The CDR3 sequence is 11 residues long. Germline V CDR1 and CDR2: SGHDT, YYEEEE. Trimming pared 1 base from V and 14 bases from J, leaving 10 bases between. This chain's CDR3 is CASSLRGTEYF. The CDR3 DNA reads TGTGCCAGCAGCTTGCGTGGGACGGAGTACTTC.

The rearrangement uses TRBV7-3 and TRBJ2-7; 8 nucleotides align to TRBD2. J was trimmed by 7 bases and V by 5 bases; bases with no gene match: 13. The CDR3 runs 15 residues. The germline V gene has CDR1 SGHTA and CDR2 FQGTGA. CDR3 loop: CASSPGSAGEGEQYF. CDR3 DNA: TGTGCCAGCAGCCCCGGATCAGCGGGGGAGGGGGAGCAGTACTTC.

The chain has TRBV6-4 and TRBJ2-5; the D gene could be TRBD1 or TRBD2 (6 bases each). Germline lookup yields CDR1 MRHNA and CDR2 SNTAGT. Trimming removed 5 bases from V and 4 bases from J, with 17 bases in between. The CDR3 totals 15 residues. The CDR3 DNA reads TGTGCCAGCAGTATAACGGGGGCCGGGGGAGAGACCCAGTACTTC. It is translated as CASSITGAGGETQYF.

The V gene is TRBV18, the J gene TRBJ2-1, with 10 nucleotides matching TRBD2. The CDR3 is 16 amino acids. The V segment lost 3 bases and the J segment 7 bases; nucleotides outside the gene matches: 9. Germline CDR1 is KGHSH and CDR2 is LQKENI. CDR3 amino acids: CASSPILAGGSNEQFF. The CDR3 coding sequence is TGTGCCAGCTCACCCATTTTAGCGGGGGGCTCAAATGAGCAGTTCTTC.